Following are 10 T cell receptor beta chains from one sample sequenced in a study of radiotherapy plus CTLA-4 blockade in lung cancer. The repertoire was sequenced with immunoSEQ multiplex PCR; TCRdb's copy has only in-frame clones and lacks some. The sample has 51,000 or so clones, around nine tenths seen once; the top ten hold about 7.2%. The specimen comprised peripheral blood, sampled from a patient treated with radiotherapy plus ipilimumab. The receptor source for this set is a human donor with non-small cell lung cancer whose response to radiotherapy plus ipilimumab could not be evaluated.

The V call is TRBV13, the J call TRBJ1-4; D may be TRBD1 (5 bases). Trimming removed 5 bases at V and 7 bases at J, with 11 bases between. The CDR3 extends over 13 amino acids. Germline CDR1 reads PRHDT; CDR2 reads FYEKMQ (reference sequence). The CDR3 nucleotides are TGTGCCAGCAGCAAGGGAAGGGGTGAAAAACTGTTTTTT. Protein product: CASSKGRGEKLFF.

The rearrangement joins TRBV10-3 to TRBJ2-7; D is possibly TRBD1 (5 bases). The CDR3 is made up of 14 amino acids. Germline values: CDR1 ENHRY, CDR2 SYGVKD. Deletions cut 4 bases from V and 4 bases from J, with 14 bases between. The DNA for the CDR3 is TGTGCCATCAGTGTGCAGGGTAAGGGTTACGAGCAGTACTTC. Its protein is CAISVQGKGYEQYF.

V usage is TRBV11-2 and J usage is TRBJ1-6, with D possibly matching TRBD1 (6 bases). Trimming took 2 bases from V and 4 from J, leaving 15 bases between them. There are 17 residues in the CDR3. Germline lookup yields CDR1 SGHAT and CDR2 FQNNGV. CDR3 sequence reads: CASSLTRTEEYNSPLHF. Here the CDR3 DNA reads TGTGCCAGCAGCTTAACCCGGACAGAAGAATATAATTCACCCCTCCACTTT. The whole variable domain, remainder taken from reference TRBV11-2 and TRBJ1-6, is EAGVAQSPRYKIIEKRQSVAFWCNPISGHATLYWYQQILGQGPKLLIQFQNNGVVDDSQLPKDRFSAERLKGVDSTLKIQPAKLEDSAVYLCASSLTRTEEYNSPLHFGNGTRLTVT.

This clone appeared once. CDR3 DNA sequence: TGTGCCAGTAGTCTTTCGCTGGGGACTAGTAGGATCGATGAGCAGTTCTTC. Protein sequence: CASSLSLGTSRIDEQFF. The chain has TRBV19 and TRBJ2-1, with TRBD2 identical over 8 bases. With V trimmed by 5 bases and J by 8 bases, 17 bases remained unmatched. Germline V gene sequence: CDR1 LNHDA, CDR2 SQIVND (reference sequence). This CDR3 contains 17 residues.

This chain joins TRBV6-5 and TRBJ2-7; 7 bases align to TRBD1. The V gene's germline CDR1 is MNHEY and CDR2 SVGAGI. V dropped 2 bases and J dropped 1; count of bases not matched to a gene: 5. This CDR3 spans 15 amino acids. CDR3 coding DNA: TGTGCCAGCAGTTACAGGGGACAGCCGTCCTACGAGCAGTACTTC. This translates into CASSYRGQPSYEQYF.

This chain joins TRBV10-2 and TRBJ2-2, with 9 bases identical to TRBD2. The CDR3 is made up of 16 amino acids. V shed 3 bases and J 7 bases; nucleotides not matched to a gene: 9. Per germline, CDR1 WSHSY and CDR2 SAAADI. CDR3 nucleotide sequence: TGCGCCAGCAGTGATAGCGGGAGAGGATTAATCGGGGAGCTGTTTTTT. Amino acids: CASSDSGRGLIGELFF.

The rearrangement joins TRBV20-1 to TRBJ2-3, with D hard to call. Trimming cost V 3 bases and J 2 bases, with 3 bases left between them. The CDR3 runs 11 residues. Germline CDR1 reads DFQATT; CDR2 reads SNEGSKA (reference sequence). Here the CDR3 reads CSARATDTQYF. The DNA of the CDR3 is TGCAGTGCTAGGGCCACAGATACGCAGTATTTT.

With regard to this clone: One end of the junction is discordant with germline, which a read error may explain. Other DNA sequences of this sample code for an identical CDR3. V usage is TRBV11-2 and J usage is TRBJ2-1, with 8 bases matching TRBD2. Germline lookup yields CDR1 SGHAT and CDR2 FQNNGV. The CDR3 consists of 13 residues. CDR3 sequence: CAPPSGSTMRQFF. The CDR3 DNA sequence: TGCGCCCCCCCTAGCGGGTCTACAATGAGGCAGTTCTTC. Full variable domain (missing parts from reference TRBV11-2 and TRBJ2-1): EAGVAQSPRYKIIEKRQSVAFWCNPISGHATLYWYQQILGQGPKLLIQFQNNGVVDDSQLPKDRFSAERLKGVDSTLKIQPAKLEDSAVYLCAPPSGSTMRQFFGPGTRLTVL.

The chain recombines TRBV7-2 with TRBJ2-3; 9 bases align to TRBD1. The CDR3 is 15 residues long. With V trimmed by 6 bases and J by 2 bases, 6 bases remained unmatched. Germline CDR1 and CDR2: SGHTA and FQGNSA. The CDR3 reads CASSRGQGYTDTQYF. In nucleotides, the CDR3 is TGTGCCAGCAGTAGAGGACAGGGGTACACAGATACGCAGTATTTT.

The J gene is TRBJ2-2, the V gene TRBV6-1, with 8 bases identical to TRBD1. Germline V gene lookup returns CDR1 MNHNS and CDR2 SASEGT. The CDR3 runs 13 residues. V was pared by 5 bases and J by 6 bases, with 2 bases of the junction left unmatched. This CDR3 is CASSRQGSGELFF. The CDR3 DNA sequence: TGTGCCAGCAGTCGACAGGGGTCCGGGGAGCTGTTTTTT.